These 7 T cell receptor beta chains originate from one sample sequenced in a study of cytomegalovirus exposure and HLA in healthy donors. The PCR was carried out with 60 Vbeta primers and 13 Jbeta primers. Some clones are missing from TCRdb's copy, which holds only in-frame ones; the method was immunoSEQ multiplex PCR. The top ten clones hold 2% to 3% of a sample with approximately 150,000 clones, about four fifths of them seen once. The sequencing sample was made of PBMCs. The receptor set was obtained from a woman between 18 and 29 years old in good health and CMV-seropositive.

The CDR3, as DNA: TGCGCCAGCAGCCCTTCTAGCGGGGGGGCAGATACGCAGTATTTT. Its protein product is CASSPSSGGADTQYF. The chain joins TRBV5-1 to TRBJ2-3; 12 nucleotides match TRBD2. The V gene's germline CDR1 is SGHRS and CDR2 YFSETQ. J lost 4 bases, V lost 4 bases, and 4 bases had no gene match. The CDR3 is 15 amino acids.

This clone was seen only a few times. The rearrangement uses TRBV13 and TRBJ1-1, with 7 bases identical to TRBD1. This CDR3 has 12 amino acids. With 5 bases clipped from V and 6 bases from J, the junction kept 3 bases outside the gene matches. Germline V gene data show CDR1 as PRHDT and CDR2 as FYEKMQ (reference sequence). CDR3 loop: CASSRGTAEAFF. DNA for the CDR3: TGTGCCAGCAGCCGAGGGACAGCTGAAGCTTTCTTT. Supplemented by reference TRBV13 and TRBJ1-1, the full variable domain reads AAGVIQSPRHLIKEKRETATLKCYPIPRHDTVYWYQQGPGQDPQFLISFYEKMQSDKGSIPDRFSAQQFSDYHSELNMSSLELGDSALYFCASSRGTAEAFFGQGTRLTVV.

The genes are TRBV7-2 and TRBJ1-1; possible D gene TRBD1, 6 bases. V was shortened by 4 bases and J by 0 bases, with 21 bases between the two germline ends. CDR1 SGHTA and CDR2 FQGNSA come from the germline V gene. This CDR3 is 18 amino acids long. The CDR3 protein is CASSSWGHYRRLNTEAFF. DNA for the CDR3: TGTGCCAGCAGCTCCTGGGGGCATTACAGGAGACTGAACACTGAAGCTTTCTTT.

The chain recombines TRBV28 with TRBJ2-2, with 9 bases lining up with TRBD2. V lost 6 bases to trimming and J lost 3 bases; unmatched junction nucleotides: 5. The germline V gene has CDR1 MDHEN and CDR2 SYDVKM. The length of the CDR3 is 15 residues. The CDR3 DNA is TGTGCCAGCAGAGCGGGGGGAGTCGACACCGGGGAGCTGTTTTTT. Translating gives CASRAGGVDTGELFF.

Only one count was recorded for this clone. This chain joins TRBV19 and TRBJ1-5; TRBD1 might be the D (6 bases). The CDR3 runs 14 residues. V shed 2 bases and J shed 11 bases, with 16 bases lying between them. Looked up from germline, CDR1 is LNHDA and CDR2 is SQIVND (reference sequence). CDR3 nucleotide sequence: TGTGCCAGTAGTATAAGACTGACAGGAGATACCCAGCATTTT. The encoded protein is CASSIRLTGDTQHF.

V usage is TRBV5-4 and J usage is TRBJ2-1; D call uncertain. Trimming cost V 2 bases and J 9 bases, with 9 bases left between them. CDR3 length equals 12 residues. The V gene's germline CDR1 is SGHNT and CDR2 YYREEE (reference sequence). CDR3 loop: CASSFLGVEQFF. As DNA, the CDR3 is TGTGCCAGCAGCTTTCTTGGAGTTGAGCAGTTCTTC.

A few counts support this clone. The rearrangement uses TRBV9 and TRBJ2-5; 8 bases agree with TRBD2. Germline V CDR1 and CDR2: SGDLS, YYNGEE. Trimming at V came to 6 bases and at J to 5 bases, leaving 12 bases not matched to a gene. There are 15 residues in the CDR3. This CDR3 is CASTGGAGPSETQYF. DNA for the CDR3: TGTGCCAGCACCGGGGGGGCAGGGCCATCGGAGACCCAGTACTTC.